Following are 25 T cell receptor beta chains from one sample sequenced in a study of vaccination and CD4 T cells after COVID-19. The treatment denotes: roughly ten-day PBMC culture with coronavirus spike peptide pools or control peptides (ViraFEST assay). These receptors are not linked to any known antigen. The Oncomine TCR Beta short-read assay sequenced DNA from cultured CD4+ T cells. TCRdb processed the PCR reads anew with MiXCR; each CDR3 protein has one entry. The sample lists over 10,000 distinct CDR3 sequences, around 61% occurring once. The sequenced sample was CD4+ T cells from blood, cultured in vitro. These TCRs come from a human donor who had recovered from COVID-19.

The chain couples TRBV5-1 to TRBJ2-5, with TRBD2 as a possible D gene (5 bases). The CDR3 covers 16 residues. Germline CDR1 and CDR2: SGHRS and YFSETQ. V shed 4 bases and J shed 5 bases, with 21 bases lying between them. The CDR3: CASSQTRGGRGETQYF. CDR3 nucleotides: TGCGCCAGCAGCCAGACCAGAGGAGGTAGAGGGGAGACCCAGTACTTC.

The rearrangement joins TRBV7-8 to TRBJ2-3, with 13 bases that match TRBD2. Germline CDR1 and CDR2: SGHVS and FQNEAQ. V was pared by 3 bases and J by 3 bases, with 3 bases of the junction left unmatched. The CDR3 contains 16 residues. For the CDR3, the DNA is TGTGCCAGCAGCTTTACTAGCGGGAGGGGTACAGATACGCAGTATTTT. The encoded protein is CASSFTSGRGTDTQYF.

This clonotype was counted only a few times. The CDR3 is CASSLDRVIGYTF. CDR3 bases: TGTGCCAGCAGCCTGGACAGGGTAATTGGCTACACCTTC. The J gene is TRBJ1-2, the V gene TRBV11-2, with 8 bases fitting TRBD1. CDR3 length equals 13 residues. Germline CDR1 and CDR2: SGHAT and FQNNGV. Unmatched junction bases numbered 6, after V lost 5 bases and J lost 7 bases. The variable domain in full, completed from reference TRBV11-2 and TRBJ1-2, reads EAGVAQSPRYKIIEKRQSVAFWCNPISGHATLYWYQQILGQGPKLLIQFQNNGVVDDSQLPKDRFSAERLKGVDSTLKIQPAKLEDSAVYLCASSLDRVIGYTFGSGTRLTVV.

The chain's CDR3 is CASIDHPGLAGGRTDTQYF. In DNA, the CDR3 is TGTGCCAGCATCGATCACCCCGGACTAGCAGGCGGGAGGACAGATACGCAGTATTTT. This sequence joins TRBV12-3 or TRBV12-4 and TRBJ2-3; TRBD2 aligns across 8 bases. This CDR3 contains 19 residues. V was pared by 7 bases and J by 3 bases, with 21 bases of the junction left unmatched.

CDR3 DNA: TGTGCCAGCAGCCCTCAAGGGGCGAACACCGGGGAGCTGTTTTTT. This codes for CASSPQGANTGELFF. The V and J genes are TRBV7-3 and TRBJ2-2, with D tentatively TRBD1 (5 bases). V lost 5 bases to trimming and J lost 0 bases, with 10 bases between them. The germline V gene encodes CDR1 SGHTA and CDR2 FQGTGA. CDR3 length: 15 residues.

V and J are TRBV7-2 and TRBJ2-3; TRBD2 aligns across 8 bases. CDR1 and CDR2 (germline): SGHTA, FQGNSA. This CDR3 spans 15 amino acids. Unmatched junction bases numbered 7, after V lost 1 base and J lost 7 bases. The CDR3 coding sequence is TGTGCCAGCAGCTTAGGGGGGGTAGCGGGGCATACGCAGTATTTT. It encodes CASSLGGVAGHTQYF.

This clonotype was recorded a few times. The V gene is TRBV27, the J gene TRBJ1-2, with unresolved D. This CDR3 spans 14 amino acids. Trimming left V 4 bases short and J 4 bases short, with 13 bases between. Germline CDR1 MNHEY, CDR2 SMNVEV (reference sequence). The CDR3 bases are TGTGCCAGCAGTTCCTATGGGCGCCCCTATGGCTACACCTTC. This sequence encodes CASSSYGRPYGYTF.

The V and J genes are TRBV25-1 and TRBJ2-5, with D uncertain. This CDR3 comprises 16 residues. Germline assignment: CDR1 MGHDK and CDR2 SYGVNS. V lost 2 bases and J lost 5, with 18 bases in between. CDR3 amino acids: CASSERAPGPVETQYF. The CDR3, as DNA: TGTGCCAGCAGTGAAAGGGCTCCGGGCCCGGTGGAGACCCAGTACTTC. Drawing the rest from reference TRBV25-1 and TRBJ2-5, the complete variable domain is EADIYQTPRYLVIGTGKKITLECSQTMGHDKMYWYQQDPGMELHLIHYSYGVNSTEKGDLSSESTVSRIRTEHFPLTLESARPSHTSQYLCASSERAPGPVETQYFGPGTRLLVL.

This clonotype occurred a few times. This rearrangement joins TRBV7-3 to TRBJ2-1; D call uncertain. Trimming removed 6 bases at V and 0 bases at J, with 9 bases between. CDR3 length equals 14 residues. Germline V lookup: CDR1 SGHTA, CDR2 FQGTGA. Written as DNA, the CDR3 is TGTGCCAGCAGTAGAGAGAGCTCCTACAATGAGCAGTTCTTC. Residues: CASSRESSYNEQFF.

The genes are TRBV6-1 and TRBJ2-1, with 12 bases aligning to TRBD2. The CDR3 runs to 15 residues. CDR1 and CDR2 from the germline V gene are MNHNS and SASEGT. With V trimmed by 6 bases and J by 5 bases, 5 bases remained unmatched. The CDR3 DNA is TGTGCCAGCAGGGGGGGACTAGCGGGCAACAATGAGCAGTTCTTC. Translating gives CASRGGLAGNNEQFF.

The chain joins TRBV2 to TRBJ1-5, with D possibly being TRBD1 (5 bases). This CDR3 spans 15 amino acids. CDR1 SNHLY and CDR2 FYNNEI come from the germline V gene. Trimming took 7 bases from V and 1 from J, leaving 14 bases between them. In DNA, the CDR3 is TGTGCCAGCACCGAGGAGGGGAGAAGCAATCAGCCCCAGCATTTT. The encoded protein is CASTEEGRSNQPQHF.

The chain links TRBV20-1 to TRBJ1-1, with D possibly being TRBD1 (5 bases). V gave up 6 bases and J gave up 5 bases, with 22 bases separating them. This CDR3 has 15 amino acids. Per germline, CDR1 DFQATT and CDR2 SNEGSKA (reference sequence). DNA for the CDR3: TGCAGTGCCGAGGCGACAAATCGGGGGTGGACTGAAGCTTTCTTT. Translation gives CSAEATNRGWTEAFF.

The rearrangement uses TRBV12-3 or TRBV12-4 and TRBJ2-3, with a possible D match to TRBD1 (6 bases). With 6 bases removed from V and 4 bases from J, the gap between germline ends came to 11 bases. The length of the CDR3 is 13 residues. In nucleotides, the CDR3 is TGTGCCAGCAGCAGGACAGCCCCAGATACGCAGTATTTT. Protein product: CASSRTAPDTQYF.

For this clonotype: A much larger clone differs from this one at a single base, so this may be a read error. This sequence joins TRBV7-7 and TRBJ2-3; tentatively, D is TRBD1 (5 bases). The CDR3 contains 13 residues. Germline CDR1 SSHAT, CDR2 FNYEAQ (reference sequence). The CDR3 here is CGSSRQITDTQYF. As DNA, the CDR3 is TGTGGCAGCAGCCGACAGATCACAGATACGCAGTATTTT. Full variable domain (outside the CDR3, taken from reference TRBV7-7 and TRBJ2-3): GAGVSQSPRYKVTKRGQDVTLRCDPISSHATLYWYQQALGQGPEFLTYFNYEAQPDKSGLPSDRFSAERPEGSISTLTIQRTEQRDSAMYRCGSSRQITDTQYFGPGTRLTVL.

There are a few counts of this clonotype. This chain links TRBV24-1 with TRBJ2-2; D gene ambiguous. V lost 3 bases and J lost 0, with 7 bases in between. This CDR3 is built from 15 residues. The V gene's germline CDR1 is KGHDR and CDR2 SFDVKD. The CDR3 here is CATSDINPNTGELFF. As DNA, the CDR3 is TGTGCCACCAGTGATATTAATCCGAACACCGGGGAGCTGTTTTTT.

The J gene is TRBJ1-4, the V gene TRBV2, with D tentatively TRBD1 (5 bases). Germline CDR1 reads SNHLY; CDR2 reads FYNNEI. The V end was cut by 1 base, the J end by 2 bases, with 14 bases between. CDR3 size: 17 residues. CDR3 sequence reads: CASSEGAVGVTNEKLFF. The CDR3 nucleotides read TGTGCCAGCAGTGAAGGGGCAGTGGGGGTTACTAATGAAAAACTGTTTTTT.

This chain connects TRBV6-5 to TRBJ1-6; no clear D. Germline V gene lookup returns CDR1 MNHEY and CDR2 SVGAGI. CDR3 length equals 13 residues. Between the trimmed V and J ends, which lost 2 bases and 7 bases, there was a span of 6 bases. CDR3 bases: TGTGCCAGCAGTTACCAAGAAAATTCACCCCTCCACTTT. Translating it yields CASSYQENSPLHF.

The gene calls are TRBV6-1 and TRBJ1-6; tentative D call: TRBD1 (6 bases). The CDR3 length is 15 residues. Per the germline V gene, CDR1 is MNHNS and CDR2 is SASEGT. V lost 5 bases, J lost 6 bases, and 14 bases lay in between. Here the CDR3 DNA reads TGTGCCAGCAGTCCACCCACCAGGGGTAATTCACCCCTCCACTTT. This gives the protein CASSPPTRGNSPLHF.

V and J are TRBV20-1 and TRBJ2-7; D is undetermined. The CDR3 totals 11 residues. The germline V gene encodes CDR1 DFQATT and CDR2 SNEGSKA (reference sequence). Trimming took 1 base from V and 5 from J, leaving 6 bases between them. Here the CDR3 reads CSARAANEQYF. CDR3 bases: TGCAGTGCTAGAGCGGCCAACGAGCAGTACTTC.

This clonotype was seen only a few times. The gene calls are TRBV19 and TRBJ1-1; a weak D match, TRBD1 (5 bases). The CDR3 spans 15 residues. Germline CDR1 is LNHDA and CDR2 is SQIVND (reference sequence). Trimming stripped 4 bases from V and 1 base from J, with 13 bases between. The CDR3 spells CASSTSGAANTEAFF. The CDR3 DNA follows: TGTGCCAGTAGTACCTCCGGGGCAGCGAACACTGAAGCTTTCTTT.

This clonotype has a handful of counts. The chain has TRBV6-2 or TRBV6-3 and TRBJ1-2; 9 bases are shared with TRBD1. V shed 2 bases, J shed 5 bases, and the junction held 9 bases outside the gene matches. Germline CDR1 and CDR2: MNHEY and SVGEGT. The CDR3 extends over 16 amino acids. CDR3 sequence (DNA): TGTGCCAGCAGTTACGGTGTTGGGACAGGGTCTTATGGCTACACCTTC. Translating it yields CASSYGVGTGSYGYTF.

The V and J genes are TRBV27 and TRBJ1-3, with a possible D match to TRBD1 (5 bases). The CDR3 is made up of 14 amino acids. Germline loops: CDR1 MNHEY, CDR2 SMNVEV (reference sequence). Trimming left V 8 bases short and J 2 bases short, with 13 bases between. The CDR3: CASRPGTAGNTIYF. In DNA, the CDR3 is TGTGCCAGCCGACCCGGGACGGCTGGAAACACCATATATTTT.

CDR3 protein: CSAETDRDGYTF. The CDR3 DNA reads as TGCAGTGCGGAAACGGACAGAGACGGCTACACCTTC. The rearrangement links TRBV20-1 to TRBJ1-2; D is perhaps TRBD1 (6 bases). Germline V CDR1 and CDR2: DFQATT, SNEGSKA (reference sequence). CDR3 length equals 12 residues. The V and J ends lost 6 bases and 8 bases respectively, with 16 bases between them.

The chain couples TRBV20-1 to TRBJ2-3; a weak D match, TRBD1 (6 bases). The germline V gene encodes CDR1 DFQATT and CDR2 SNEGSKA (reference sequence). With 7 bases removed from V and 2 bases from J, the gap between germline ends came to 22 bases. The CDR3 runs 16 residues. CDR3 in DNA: TGCAGTGTTCTCACCGGGACACCACCTTTCACAGATACGCAGTATTTT. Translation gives CSVLTGTPPFTDTQYF.

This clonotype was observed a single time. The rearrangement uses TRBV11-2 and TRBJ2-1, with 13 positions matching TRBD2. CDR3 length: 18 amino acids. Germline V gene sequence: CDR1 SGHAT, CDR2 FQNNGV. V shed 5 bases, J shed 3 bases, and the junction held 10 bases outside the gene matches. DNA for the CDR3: TGTGCCAGCAGCACGGGACTAGCGGGACACGGCTACTACAATGAGCAGTTCTTC. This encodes CASSTGLAGHGYYNEQFF.